One and the same sample provided the 18 T cell receptor beta chains below, sequenced in a study of human T cells and chemical hapten exposure (dated by TCRdb to about 2021). Library creation used RACE. The sequencer was a NextSeq 500. Clones were called with MiXCR by TCRdb after fastp trimmed the public reads at Q25, and only in-frame beta chains were retained. Rows are combined by CDR3 protein, so each entry shows the most common genes and DNA. The sample records roughly 88,000 distinct CDR3 sequences, around 10% of which are singletons. The ten top clones hold approximately 3.9% of the sample. Reading the label with the study, this specimen's time point is: pre-sensitization, week 0. This sample's treatment or condition label indicates: therapeutic diphenylcyclopropenone sensitization with weekly scalp DPC. The material sequenced was whole blood, taken in connection with sensitization to the hapten diphenylcyclopropenone (DPC). All receptors derive from a woman aged 35 to 49 with alopecia areata. Some clones in this sample may be carry-over from other donors' samples.

In its sample, this clonotype was seen many times. The chain's CDR3 is CASRIKGGRQETQYF. The DNA of the CDR3 is TGTGCCAGCAGAATAAAGGGGGGAAGACAAGAGACCCAGTACTTC. This chain uses TRBV5-4 with TRBJ2-5, with D perhaps being TRBD1 or TRBD2 (6 bases each). The CDR3 has 15 amino acids. Trimming cost V 5 bases and J 2 bases, with 16 bases left between them. CDR1 SGHNT and CDR2 YYREEE come from the germline V gene (reference sequence).

This clonotype was counted only a few times. The V gene is TRBV18, the J gene TRBJ2-7; D gene uncertain. Germline loops: CDR1 KGHSH, CDR2 LQKENI. This CDR3 spans 14 amino acids. V lost 0 bases, J lost 2 bases, and 8 bases lay in between. CDR3 nucleotides: TGTGCCAGCTCACCACCCCCGGGTACCTACGAGCAGTACTTC. Translating it yields CASSPPPGTYEQYF.

This clonotype has at least ten counts. The chain has TRBV6-6 and TRBJ2-3; D is unclear. V gave up 4 bases and J gave up 0 bases, with 11 bases separating them. Germline V CDR1 and CDR2: MNHNY, SVGAGI (reference sequence). There are 15 residues in the CDR3. The CDR3 is CASSSLTTSTDTQYF. The CDR3 DNA sequence: TGTGCCAGCAGTTCCTTGACAACTAGCACAGATACGCAGTATTTT.

This clonotype was observed many times. The rearrangement uses TRBV4-3 and TRBJ1-6, with a weak D call TRBD1 (5 bases). This CDR3 spans 16 amino acids. The V gene's germline CDR1 is LGHNA and CDR2 YSLEER. Trimming took off 2 bases at V and 5 bases at J, with 13 bases between the two ends. DNA of the CDR3: TGCGCCAGCAGCCAAAATCCGGGGCCTAATAATTCACCCCTCCACTTT. As protein: CASSQNPGPNNSPLHF.

This clonotype was counted a few times. J is TRBJ2-7 and V is TRBV7-6; 13 nucleotides line up with TRBD2. Germline CDR1 SGHVS, CDR2 FNYEAQ. J was trimmed by 3 bases and V by 3 bases; bases with no gene match: 2. This CDR3 comprises 15 residues. This CDR3 is CASSFTSGGDYEQYF. The CDR3 nucleotides are TGTGCCAGCAGCTTCACTAGCGGGGGGGACTACGAGCAGTACTTC.

This clonotype has at least ten counts. The CDR3 sequence is CASSLLTSTDTQYF. DNA of the CDR3: TGTGCCAGCAGCTTGTTGACTAGCACAGATACGCAGTATTTT. The rearrangement links TRBV7-2 to TRBJ2-3; no firm D call. Germline-derived CDR1 and CDR2 are SGHTA and FQGNSA. V lost 3 bases to trimming and J lost 0 bases, with 7 bases between them. This CDR3 comprises 14 residues.

This clonotype came up many times. The chain couples TRBV18 to TRBJ1-2; TRBD1 is a possible D gene (6 bases). The germline V gene encodes CDR1 KGHSH and CDR2 LQKENI. The CDR3 is 17 residues long. V lost 5 bases and J lost 0, with 19 bases in between. The CDR3 nucleotides read TGTGCCAGCTCAGGGGCGCCACGACAGGATCCTAACTATGGCTACACCTTC. Protein sequence: CASSGAPRQDPNYGYTF.

The V gene is TRBV9, the J gene TRBJ2-5; D possibly matches TRBD1 or TRBD2 (5 bases each). Per the germline V gene, CDR1 is SGDLS and CDR2 is YYNGEE. The CDR3 has 15 amino acids. V lost 4 bases and J lost 0, with 13 bases in between. The CDR3 DNA is TGTGCCAGCAGCAGGGGTAGCGTGTACCAAGAGACCCAGTACTTC. This encodes CASSRGSVYQETQYF.

This clonotype appeared many times. This sequence joins TRBV3-1 and TRBJ2-5; 7 positions match TRBD2. Unmatched junction bases numbered 2, after V lost 0 bases and J lost 1 base. This CDR3 has 15 amino acids. Germline CDR1 is LGHDT and CDR2 is YNNKEL (reference sequence). CDR3 DNA: TGTGCCAGCAGCCAAGATTGGGGGGGCCAAGAGACCCAGTACTTC. It yields the protein CASSQDWGGQETQYF.

This clonotype was seen ten or more times. The chain links TRBV11-2 to TRBJ1-1; D is perhaps TRBD1 (6 bases). CDR1 SGHAT and CDR2 FQNNGV come from the germline V gene. Trimming shortened V by 3 bases and J by 4 bases, and 15 bases separated the two germline ends. The length of the CDR3 is 15 residues. This CDR3 is CASSFEQGRTTEAFF. The CDR3 DNA reads TGTGCCAGCAGCTTCGAACAGGGACGGACCACTGAAGCTTTCTTT. The full variable domain, completed using reference TRBV11-2 and TRBJ1-1, is EAGVAQSPRYKIIEKRQSVAFWCNPISGHATLYWYQQILGQGPKLLIQFQNNGVVDDSQLPKDRFSAERLKGVDSTLKIQPAKLEDSAVYLCASSFEQGRTTEAFFGQGTRLTVV.

This clonotype has more than one count but fewer than ten. The chain joins TRBV6-2 or TRBV6-3 to TRBJ1-2; 7 bases fit TRBD1. In germline, CDR1 is MNHEY, CDR2 SVGEGT. This CDR3 is built from 14 residues. V lost 6 bases to trimming and J lost 1 base; unmatched junction nucleotides: 5. Here the CDR3 DNA reads TGTGCCAGCAGGCCAGGGACAGTTAACTATGGCTACACCTTC. Translating gives CASRPGTVNYGYTF.

This clonotype was seen repeatedly, ten times or more. This chain uses TRBV5-4 with TRBJ2-6, with TRBD1 matching 7 bases. Germline CDR1 reads SGHNT; CDR2 reads YYREEE (reference sequence). This CDR3 spans 17 amino acids. Trimming removed 5 bases from V and 4 bases from J; junction bases left unmatched: 12. The CDR3: CASSRADRLVGANVLTF. CDR3 nucleotide sequence: TGTGCCAGCAGTCGAGCGGACAGGCTTGTCGGGGCCAACGTCCTGACTTTC.

This clonotype has more than one count but fewer than ten. V is TRBV7-3 and J is TRBJ1-2; tentatively, D is TRBD1 (6 bases). There are 13 residues in the CDR3. Trimming took 1 base from V and 12 from J, leaving 15 bases between them. The germline CDR1 and CDR2 sequences are SGHTA and FQGTGA. For the CDR3, the DNA is TGTGCCAGCAGCTTAAATAACGGGGGGCAGAACACCTTC. This encodes CASSLNNGGQNTF.

This clonotype was counted ten times or more. This chain links TRBV14 with TRBJ2-5; D call uncertain. Germline V CDR1 and CDR2: SGHDN, FVKESK. This CDR3 is built from 15 residues. The V and J ends lost 1 base and 4 bases respectively, with 13 bases between them. CDR3 DNA sequence: TGTGCCAGCAGCCAAGGTGGTGCTAGAGGAGAGACCCAGTACTTC. This encodes CASSQGGARGETQYF.

This clonotype showed up many times. This rearrangement joins TRBV6-1 to TRBJ1-5; D is possibly TRBD1 (6 bases). Germline V gene sequence: CDR1 MNHNS, CDR2 SASEGT. This CDR3 is built from 16 residues. V was clipped by 3 bases and J by 3 bases, with 15 bases between them. DNA for the CDR3: TGTGCCAGCAGTGACCAGACAGGTCTCTTCAATCAGCCCCAGCATTTT. Translating gives CASSDQTGLFNQPQHF.

This clonotype has a single count. The chain employs TRBV28 and TRBJ2-3; TRBD1 matches 9 bases. CDR1 and CDR2 from the germline V gene are MDHEN and SYDVKM. The V gene end was trimmed by 5 bases and the J gene end by 4 bases; junction bases not matched to a gene: 10. This CDR3 is 16 amino acids long. CDR3 loop: CASSPPPGQGADTQYF. The CDR3 DNA reads as TGTGCCAGCAGTCCCCCCCCGGGACAGGGTGCAGATACGCAGTATTTT.

The gene calls are TRBV7-6 and TRBJ2-7, with D perhaps matching TRBD1 (6 bases). The V end was cut by 5 bases, the J end by 2 bases, with 19 bases between. The CDR3 runs 16 residues. The germline CDR1 and CDR2 sequences are SGHVS and FNYEAQ. DNA for the CDR3: TGTGCCAGCAGCCTCTTTTTGACAGGTCCCACCTACGAGCAGTACTTC. It translates to CASSLFLTGPTYEQYF.

The genes are TRBV4-2 and TRBJ2-7; D ambiguous. Trimming took off 0 bases at V and 5 bases at J, with 8 bases between the two ends. The germline V gene encodes CDR1 LGHNA and CDR2 YNFKEQ. This CDR3 spans 13 amino acids. CDR3 sequence reads: CASSQEFSHEQYF. As DNA, the CDR3 is TGTGCCAGCAGCCAAGAATTTTCCCACGAGCAGTACTTC.